One and the same sample provided the 4 T cell receptor beta chains below, sequenced in a study of vaccination and CD4 T cells after COVID-19. Oncomine TCR Beta short-read sequencing was applied to DNA from cultured CD4+ T cells. TCRdb ran MiXCR on the PCR reads and lists one entry per CDR3 protein. The sample shows approximately 19,000 distinct CDR3 sequences, 60% to 70% of them seen only once. As to treatment: approximately nine-day PBMC culture with coronavirus spike peptide pools or control peptides (ViraFEST assay). Their antigens are not known. The sample consisted of CD4+ T cells from blood, cultured in vitro. These receptors were taken from a human donor who had recovered from COVID-19.

V usage is TRBV4-2 and J usage is TRBJ2-5; D unclear. This CDR3 is built from 14 residues. CDR1 is LGHNA, CDR2 YNFKEQ, per germline. With 0 bases removed from V and 2 bases from J, the gap between germline ends came to 7 bases. The CDR3, as DNA: TGTGCCAGCAGCCAAGAGGAGAGGCAAGAGACCCAGTACTTC. It translates to CASSQEERQETQYF.

This clonotype has only a few counts. The rearrangement uses TRBV20-1 and TRBJ1-1; 8 bases align to TRBD1. Germline CDR1 and CDR2: DFQATT and SNEGSKA (reference sequence). V shed 3 bases and J 5 bases; nucleotides not matched to a gene: 11. The CDR3 has 15 residues. For the CDR3, the DNA is TGCAGTGCTAGTACGGGGACAGGAGTTTGGACTGAAGCTTTCTTT. Protein sequence: CSASTGTGVWTEAFF.

This clonotype was counted a single time. The chain carries TRBV5-5 and TRBJ1-2, with 7 bases lining up with TRBD1. The CDR3 has 12 amino acids. Unmatched junction bases numbered 4, after V lost 4 bases and J lost 7 bases. The germline V gene has CDR1 SGHKS and CDR2 YYEKEE (reference sequence). The CDR3 nucleotides read TGTGCCAGCAGCCAGTGGACAGGTGGCTACACCTTC. Its protein product is CASSQWTGGYTF. Based on the CDR3 plus reference TRBV5-5 and TRBJ1-2, the full variable domain is DAGVTQSPTHLIKTRGQQVTLRCSPISGHKSVSWYQQVLGQGPQFIFQYYEKEERGRGNFPDRFSARQFPNYSSELNVNALLLGDSALYLCASSQWTGGYTFGSGTRLTVV.

The chain is built from TRBV6-1 and TRBJ1-5; D is unclear. This CDR3 region has 15 residues. V lost 5 bases, J lost 1 base, and 12 bases lay in between. Germline-derived CDR1 and CDR2 are MNHNS and SASEGT. CDR3 nucleotide sequence: TGTGCCAGCAGTAGCCTTGGGGTAAGCAATCAGCCCCAGCATTTT. Translating it yields CASSSLGVSNQPQHF.